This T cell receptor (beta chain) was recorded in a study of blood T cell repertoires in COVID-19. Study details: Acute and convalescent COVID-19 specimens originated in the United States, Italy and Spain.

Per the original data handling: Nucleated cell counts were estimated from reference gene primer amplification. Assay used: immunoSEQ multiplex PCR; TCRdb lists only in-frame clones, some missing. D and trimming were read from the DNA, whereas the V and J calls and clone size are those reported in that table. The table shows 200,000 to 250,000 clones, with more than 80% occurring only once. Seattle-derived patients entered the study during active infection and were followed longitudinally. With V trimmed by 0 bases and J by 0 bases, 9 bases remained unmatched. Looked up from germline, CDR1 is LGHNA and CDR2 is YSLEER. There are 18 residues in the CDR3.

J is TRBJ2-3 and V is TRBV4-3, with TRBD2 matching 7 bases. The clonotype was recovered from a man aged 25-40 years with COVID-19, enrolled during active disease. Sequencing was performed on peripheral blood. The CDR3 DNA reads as TGCGCCAGCAGCCAAGAGCTTTTCGGGGAGGGGAGCACAGATACGCAGTATTTT. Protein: CASSQELFGEGSTDTQYF.